These 30 T cell receptor beta chains share one sample of origin, sequenced in a study of OX40 agonist ivuxolimab in advanced cancers. Data came from immunoSEQ multiplex PCR; TCRdb stores just in-frame clones and leaves some out. The profile shows 65,000 to 95,000 clones, about 90% of them singletons. The sequences come from CD4+ or CD8+ T cells sorted from blood, collected in a trial of the OX40 agonist ivuxolimab. These receptor sequences come from an adult with an advanced solid tumor such as melanoma, head and neck, liver or kidney cancer.

J is TRBJ1-1 and V is TRBV28, with 7 bases identical to TRBD1. Per germline, CDR1 MDHEN and CDR2 SYDVKM. The CDR3 consists of 18 residues. J lost 0 bases, V lost 6 bases, and 16 bases had no gene match. CDR3 DNA: TGTGCCAGCAGATATTGGGCCGGAGGGGGCAGACTGAACACTGAAGCTTTCTTT. Its protein is CASRYWAGGGRLNTEAFF.

DNA of the CDR3: TGCGCCAGCAGTCAATCGATGGGCCTAGGAGGGGGCAGGGTCTATGGCTACACCTTC. Translation: CASSQSMGLGGGRVYGYTF. The rearrangement links TRBV23-1 to TRBJ1-2, with 7 bases identical to TRBD1. Being an ORF, TRBV23-1 has a function that is uncertain. CDR3 length: 19 amino acids. After removal of 0 bases from V and 4 bases from J, the junction contained 17 bases not matched to a gene.

The rearrangement links TRBV5-4 to TRBJ2-5; D is possibly TRBD2 (6 bases). V dropped 5 bases and J dropped 4 bases, with 12 bases sitting between them. The CDR3 extends over 13 amino acids. Germline CDR1 reads SGHNT; CDR2 reads YYREEE (reference sequence). The CDR3 protein is CASRHGGGETQYF. The CDR3 DNA reads as TGTGCCAGCAGACACGGGGGAGGAGAGACCCAGTACTTC.

The chain recombines TRBV19 with TRBJ1-6, with a possible D match to TRBD1 (5 bases). The CDR3 has 14 residues. V lost 2 bases, J lost 9 bases, and 11 bases lay in between. CDR1 and CDR2 from the germline V gene are LNHDA and SQIVND (reference sequence). CDR3 bases: TGTGCCAGTAGTATAAGAGGGGAAGGTTCACCCCTCCACTTT. This sequence encodes CASSIRGEGSPLHF.

The V call is TRBV7-9, the J call TRBJ2-7, with D unclear. The CDR3 has 13 residues. Trimming shortened V by 1 base and J by 4 bases, and 8 bases separated the two germline ends. Germline CDR1 reads SEHNR; CDR2 reads FQNEAQ (reference sequence). The CDR3 nucleotides are TGTGCCAGCAGCTTAGATCGAGTATACGAGCAGTACTTC. Translating gives CASSLDRVYEQYF.

The V call is TRBV28, the J call TRBJ2-7; either TRBD1 or TRBD2 may supply D (5 bases each). CDR3 length: 13 amino acids. CDR1 and CDR2 (germline): MDHEN, SYDVKM. Trimming left V 5 bases short and J 7 bases short, with 15 bases between. The CDR3 protein is CASSGTMPDEQYF. CDR3 sequence (DNA): TGTGCCAGCAGTGGGACGATGCCCGATGAGCAGTACTTC.

This chain's CDR3 is CASSQQTGHSNQPQHF. CDR3 in DNA: TGTGCCAGCAGCCAACAGACAGGGCATAGCAATCAGCCCCAGCATTTT. The rearrangement links TRBV7-2 to TRBJ1-5, with 7 bases fitting TRBD1. The junction had 7 bases not matched to a gene; V was cut back by 5 bases and J by 0 bases. The CDR3 extends over 16 amino acids. CDR1 SGHTA and CDR2 FQGNSA come from the germline V gene. Full variable domain (outside the CDR3, taken from reference TRBV7-2 and TRBJ1-5): GAGVSQSPSNKVTEKGKDVELRCDPISGHTALYWYRQSLGQGLEFLIYFQGNSAPDKSGLPSDRFSAERTGGSVSTLTIQRTQQEDSAVYLCASSQQTGHSNQPQHFGDGTRLSIL.

The rearrangement joins TRBV7-8 to TRBJ1-2; D unresolved. The germline V and J ends were trimmed by 4 bases and 5 bases, with 17 bases remaining between them. CDR1 and CDR2 from the germline V gene are SGHVS and FQNEAQ. The CDR3 runs to 15 residues. DNA of the CDR3: TGTGCCAGCAGCTCAGACACATTTCCTGGGTATGGCTACACCTTC. Translation: CASSSDTFPGYGYTF.

V and J are TRBV7-9 and TRBJ1-4; D is ambiguous. The germline V and J ends were trimmed by 1 base and 5 bases, with 2 bases remaining between them. The CDR3 is 12 amino acids. The germline V gene encodes CDR1 SEHNR and CDR2 FQNEAQ (reference sequence). CDR3 sequence (DNA): TGTGCCAGCAGCTTAGAGAATGAAAAACTGTTTTTT. It translates to CASSLENEKLFF.

This clone was seen once. The rearrangement joins TRBV9 to TRBJ1-2; D is unclear. The germline V and J ends were trimmed by 0 bases and 4 bases, with 4 bases remaining between them. The germline CDR1 and CDR2 sequences are SGDLS and YYNGEE. This CDR3 is built from 12 residues. CDR3 DNA: TGTGCCAGCAGCGTAGGCGGCTATGGCTACACCTTC. This translates into CASSVGGYGYTF.

The chain uses TRBV6-1 and TRBJ1-2; D is ambiguous. The germline CDR1 and CDR2 sequences are MNHNS and SASEGT. The V gene lost 4 bases and the J gene lost 0 bases, with 9 bases spanning the gap. This CDR3 has 14 amino acids. The CDR3 loop reads CASSALGANYGYTF. CDR3 sequence (DNA): TGTGCCAGCAGTGCCTTGGGAGCTAACTATGGCTACACCTTC.

The V and J genes are TRBV7-9 and TRBJ1-5, with a tentative D call TRBD1 (5 bases). V was trimmed by 8 bases and J by 2 bases, leaving 16 bases between them. The CDR3 consists of 15 residues. Germline values: CDR1 SEHNR, CDR2 FQNEAQ (reference sequence). CDR3 loop: CASSRAGGGNQPQHF. In DNA, the CDR3 is TGTGCCAGCTCCAGGGCGGGGGGAGGCAATCAGCCCCAGCATTTT.

The chain joins TRBV6-1 to TRBJ2-3; D gene unclear. Germline V gives CDR1 MNHNS, CDR2 SASEGT. V lost 2 bases, J lost 14 bases, and 14 bases lay in between. The CDR3 loop spans 12 amino acids. DNA for the CDR3: TGTGCCAGCAGTGAATACAGCCCGAATCGGTATTTT. The encoded protein is CASSEYSPNRYF.

In its sample, this clone was seen once. This chain uses TRBV6-5 with TRBJ2-7; D possibly uses TRBD1 or TRBD2 (5 bases each). The CDR3 runs to 15 residues. The V end lost 0 bases, the J end lost 5 bases, and 14 bases lay between the germline ends. Germline CDR1 MNHEY, CDR2 SVGAGI. The CDR3 nucleotides read TGTGCCAGCAGTTACTCGGGCCCAGAGGGACACGAGCAGTACTTC. This encodes CASSYSGPEGHEQYF.

The chain recombines TRBV19 with TRBJ1-5; maybe TRBD1 (5 bases). The CDR3 consists of 15 residues. The V end lost 7 bases, the J end lost 2 bases, and 15 bases lay between the germline ends. CDR1 is LNHDA and CDR2 is SQIVND in the germline V gene (reference sequence). The CDR3, as DNA: TGTGCCAGTACCCCTCACAGAGGGGGCAATCAGCCCCAGCATTTT. Translating it yields CASTPHRGGNQPQHF.

This clone was seen a handful of times. One end of the junction is discordant with germline, which a read error may explain. This rearrangement joins TRBV2 to TRBJ2-2, with no clear D. The CDR3 is made up of 14 amino acids. Germline V gene sequence: CDR1 SNHLY, CDR2 FYNNEI. In DNA, the CDR3 is TGTGCCAGCTGTGAATCCGGATACACCGGGGAGCTGTTTTTT. Translation gives CASCESGYTGELFF.

In this sample, this clone turned up once. The gene calls are TRBV7-9 and TRBJ2-3; perhaps TRBD2 as D (6 bases). This CDR3 is built from 14 residues. From germline, CDR1 is SEHNR and CDR2 FQNEAQ (reference sequence). Trimming removed 5 bases from V and 4 bases from J, with 13 bases in between. The CDR3 is CASSQEGRADTQYF. In DNA form, the CDR3 reads TGTGCCAGCAGCCAGGAGGGGAGAGCAGATACGCAGTATTTT.

This rearrangement joins TRBV13 to TRBJ2-3, with unresolved D. CDR1 is PRHDT, CDR2 FYEKMQ, per germline (reference sequence). The V end lost 4 bases, the J end lost 6 bases, and 8 bases lay between the germline ends. CDR3 size: 12 residues. The CDR3 nucleotides read TGTGCCAGCAGCTACGAATCGGATACGCAGTATTTT. Its protein product is CASSYESDTQYF.

Only one count was recorded for this clone. The J gene is TRBJ2-1, the V gene TRBV5-4, with D hard to call. The V and J ends lost 0 bases and 6 bases respectively, with 13 bases between them. Per germline, CDR1 SGHNT and CDR2 YYREEE (reference sequence). The CDR3 has 15 amino acids. CDR3 loop: CASSLVLRFGNEQFF. In DNA, the CDR3 is TGTGCCAGCAGCTTGGTCCTTAGATTCGGCAATGAGCAGTTCTTC. Variable domain in full (rest from reference TRBV5-4 and TRBJ2-1): ETGVTQSPTHLIKTRGQQVTLRCSSQSGHNTVSWYQQALGQGPQFIFQYYREEENGRGNFPPRFSGLQFPNYSSELNVNALELDDSALYLCASSLVLRFGNEQFFGPGTRLTVL.

This clone was observed a handful of times. The CDR3 loop is CASSLASGGAYEQYF. DNA of the CDR3: TGTGCCAGCAGCTTAGCGAGCGGGGGCGCCTACGAGCAGTACTTC. This rearrangement joins TRBV7-6 to TRBJ2-7; 8 bases agree with TRBD2. V gave up 0 bases and J gave up 2 bases; unmatched junction bases: 3. The CDR3 runs 15 residues. Germline-derived CDR1 and CDR2 are SGHVS and FNYEAQ.

In this sample, this clone turned up once. The J gene is TRBJ2-5, the V gene TRBV28; tentatively, D is TRBD1 (6 bases). Germline loops: CDR1 MDHEN, CDR2 SYDVKM. The CDR3 contains 14 residues. V lost 2 bases, J lost 1 base, and 8 bases lay in between. This chain's CDR3 is CASSLGQFQETQYF. In nucleotides, the CDR3 is TGTGCCAGCAGTTTAGGACAGTTCCAAGAGACCCAGTACTTC.

The genes are TRBV6-1 and TRBJ2-7, with 8 bases aligning to TRBD1. The CDR3 totals 14 residues. The germline gives CDR1 MNHNS, CDR2 SASEGT. V trimming: 7 bases; J trimming: 2 bases; junction bases outside the gene matches: 7. CDR3 in amino acids: CASKTGEAAYEQYF. The CDR3 coding sequence is TGTGCCAGCAAGACAGGGGAGGCGGCCTACGAGCAGTACTTC.

CDR3 nucleotide sequence: TGCGCCAGCAGGGCTCTGCAGGGAGGACAAGAGACCCAGTACTTC. Its protein is CASRALQGGQETQYF. This chain joins TRBV4-1 and TRBJ2-5, with TRBD2 as a possible D gene (6 bases). The length of the CDR3 is 15 residues. V was cut by 6 bases and J by 2 bases, with 16 bases left in between. Per the germline V gene, CDR1 is MGHRA and CDR2 is YSYEKL.

CDR3 in DNA: TGTGCCAGCAGCGACTGGGACAGGGATAACTATGGCTACACCTTC. Residues: CASSDWDRDNYGYTF. The chain carries TRBV7-9 and TRBJ1-2; 9 bases are shared with TRBD1. The length of the CDR3 is 15 residues. J was trimmed by 1 base and V by 5 bases; bases with no gene match: 5. CDR1 and CDR2 from the germline V gene are SEHNR and FQNEAQ (reference sequence).

This chain joins TRBV7-9 and TRBJ2-6; a possible D gene is TRBD1 (6 bases). The CDR3 extends over 18 amino acids. CDR1 SEHNR and CDR2 FQNEAQ come from the germline V gene (reference sequence). The V and J ends lost 2 bases and 2 bases respectively, with 16 bases between them. The CDR3 DNA reads as TGTGCCAGCAGCTTACCCGGACAGCGAAAGGCTGGGGCCAACGTCCTGACTTTC. This gives the protein CASSLPGQRKAGANVLTF.

This clone was detected a few times. The CDR3 bases are TGTGCCAGCATGGAGGCTAACGTACCCTACGAGCAGTACTTC. It encodes CASMEANVPYEQYF. The gene calls are TRBV2 and TRBJ2-7, with D tentatively TRBD2 (5 bases). The V end was cut by 7 bases, the J end by 2 bases, with 15 bases between. There are 14 residues in the CDR3. Germline CDR1 and CDR2: SNHLY and FYNNEI.

The J gene is TRBJ2-3, the V gene TRBV29-1; possibly TRBD2 for D (5 bases). CDR3 length: 14 residues. Per germline, CDR1 SQVTM and CDR2 ANQGSEA. The CDR3 DNA sequence: TGCACAGCGTTAGAGGACTTCCCGGGAGATACGCAGTATTTT. Amino acids: CTALEDFPGDTQYF.

This clone appeared a single time. The chain links TRBV6-1 to TRBJ2-5; D unclear. Germline lookup yields CDR1 MNHNS and CDR2 SASEGT. CDR3 length: 13 residues. V was trimmed by 4 bases and J by 1 base, leaving 7 bases between them. The DNA for the CDR3 is TGTGCCAGCAGTGGCGGTCGCCAAGAGACCCAGTACTTC. Translation: CASSGGRQETQYF.

This chain links TRBV11-2 with TRBJ2-1; tentative D call: TRBD2 (5 bases). This CDR3 has 16 amino acids. Germline CDR1 reads SGHAT; CDR2 reads FQNNGV. Trimming pared 0 bases from V and 0 bases from J, leaving 9 bases between. The chain's CDR3 is CASSLEGSGSYNEQFF. The CDR3 nucleotides read TGTGCCAGCAGCTTAGAAGGGAGTGGCTCCTACAATGAGCAGTTCTTC.

V is TRBV27 and J is TRBJ1-5; tentatively, D is TRBD1 (6 bases). This CDR3 contains 15 residues. Germline values: CDR1 MNHEY, CDR2 SMNVEV (reference sequence). Trimming shortened V by 1 base and J by 4 bases, and 11 bases separated the two germline ends. CDR3 DNA: TGTGCCAGCAGTTTATTCGGGGGCAGTAATCAGCCCCAGCATTTT. Encoded protein: CASSLFGGSNQPQHF.